This T cell receptor (beta chain) was profiled in a study of cytomegalovirus exposure and HLA in healthy donors. General observations from the study: Some V segments could not be told apart, so they were left out, TRBV6-2 and TRBV6-3 among them.

Comment on this clone: Its target is unknown.

Use of 60 Vbeta and 13 Jbeta primers characterized the PCR. Original analysis: Around 11 million shared chains were among the about 80 million unique TCR beta chains that a later analysis counted. Using immunoSEQ multiplex PCR, the repertoire was profiled, and TCRdb retains in-frame clones only, with some absent. The V and J calls and clone size come from that table; D and trimming were worked out from the DNA. In the table there are about 100,000 clones, roughly 76% of which are singletons. Germline V CDR1 and CDR2: ENHRY, SYGVKD. This CDR3 comprises 16 residues. V dropped 6 bases and J dropped 7; count of bases not matched to a gene: 16.

The chain links TRBV10-3 to TRBJ1-2; 8 bases match TRBD1. Sequenced input: PBMCs. The source of this sequence is a man in his forties in good health and CMV-seronegative. This CDR3 reads CAISPIQGQGAGGYTF. In DNA, the CDR3 is TGTGCCATCAGCCCGATCCAAGGGCAGGGGGCGGGTGGCTACACCTTC.